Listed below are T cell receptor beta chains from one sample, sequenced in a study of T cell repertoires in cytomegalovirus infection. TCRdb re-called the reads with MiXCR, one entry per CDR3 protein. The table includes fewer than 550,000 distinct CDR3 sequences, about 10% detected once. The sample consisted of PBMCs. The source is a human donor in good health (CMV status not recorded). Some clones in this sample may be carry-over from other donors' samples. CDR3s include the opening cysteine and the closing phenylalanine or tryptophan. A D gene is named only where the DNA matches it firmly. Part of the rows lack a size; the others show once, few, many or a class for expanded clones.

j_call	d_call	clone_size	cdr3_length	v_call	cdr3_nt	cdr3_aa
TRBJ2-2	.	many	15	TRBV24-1	TGTGCCACCAGTTCTGGGGGCCGGGGCACCGGGGAGCTGTTTTTT	CATSSGGRGTGELFF
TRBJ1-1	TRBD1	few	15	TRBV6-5	TGTGCCAGCAGTTACTCGGGACAGGGGGACACTGAAGCTTTCTTT	CASSYSGQGDTEAFF
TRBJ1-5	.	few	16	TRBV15	TGTGCCACCAGCAGAGATCGAATGGGAGGCAATCAGCCCCAGCATTTT	CATSRDRMGGNQPQHF
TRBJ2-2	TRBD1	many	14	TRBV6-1	TGTGCCAGCAAATCCGGGACAGGGGCCGGGGAGCTGTTTTTT	CASKSGTGAGELFF
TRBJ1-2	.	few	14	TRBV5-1	TGCGCCAGCAGCTTTTCCATAGGCGACTATGGCTACACCTTC	CASSFSIGDYGYTF
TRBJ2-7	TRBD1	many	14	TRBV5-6	TGTGCCAGCAGCTGGCCTGACAGGGTTAGCGAGCAGTACTTC	CASSWPDRVSEQYF
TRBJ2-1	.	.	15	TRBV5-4	TGTGCCAGCAGCTTGAAGGGGTTCCAATACAATGAGCAGTTCTTC	CASSLKGFQYNEQFF
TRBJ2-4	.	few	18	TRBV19	TGTGCCAGTAGTCCCTATCTATACGGTGAAGGGGCCAAAAACATTCAGTACTTC	CASSPYLYGEGAKNIQYF
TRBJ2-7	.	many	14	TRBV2	TGTGCCAGCACCTGGACACCGGCCTCCTACGAGCAGTACTTC	CASTWTPASYEQYF
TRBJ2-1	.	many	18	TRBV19	TGTGCCAGTAGCAATATTCCCAGACAGCTTAGCTCCTACAATGAGCAGTTCTTC	CASSNIPRQLSSYNEQFF
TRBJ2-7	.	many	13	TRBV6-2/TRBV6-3	TGTGCCAGCAGTCGCTCCCTAGTTTACGAGCAGTACTTC	CASSRSLVYEQYF
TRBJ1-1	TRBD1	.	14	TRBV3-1	TGTGCCAGCAGCCAAGTCGACAGGGGGGCTGAAGCTTTCTTT	CASSQVDRGAEAFF
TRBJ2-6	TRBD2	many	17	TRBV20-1	TGCAGTGCTAGGGCGGGGGGGACCCTCTCTGGGGCCAACGTCCTGACTTTC	CSARAGGTLSGANVLTF
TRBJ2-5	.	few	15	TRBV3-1	TGTGCCAGCAGCCAAGGAAGGACCCTAACAAAGACCCAGTACTTC	CASSQGRTLTKTQYF
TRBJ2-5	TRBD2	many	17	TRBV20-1	TGCAGTGCTAGAGATGGGGGCGCGGGAGGGCCGGGAGAGACCCAGTACTTC	CSARDGGAGGPGETQYF
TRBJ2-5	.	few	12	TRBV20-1	TGCAGTGGGGGGACATCCGAAGAGACCCAGTACTTC	CSGGTSEETQYF
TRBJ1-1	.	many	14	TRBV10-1	TGCGCCAGCAGTTCGGACAGTGGATCCCGAGAAGCTTTCTTT	CASSSDSGSREAFF
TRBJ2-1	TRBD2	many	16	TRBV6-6	TGTGCCAGCAGTTACTCCGGGACTAGCGGCGATTTGGGGCAGTTCTTC	CASSYSGTSGDLGQFF
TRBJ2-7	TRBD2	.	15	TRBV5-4	TGTGCCAGCGGATCCGGGACTAGCCCTTCCTACGAGCAGTACTTC	CASGSGTSPSYEQYF
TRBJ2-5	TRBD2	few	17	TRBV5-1	TGCGCCAGCAGCCCGCCGATGGCTAGCGGCTCGCAAGAGACCCAGTACTTC	CASSPPMASGSQETQYF
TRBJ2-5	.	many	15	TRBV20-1	TGCAGTGCTAGAGATGGACGACTCGACCAAGAGACCCAGTACTTC	CSARDGRLDQETQYF
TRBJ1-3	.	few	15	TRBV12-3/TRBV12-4	TGTGCCAGCAGTTTAATGGAGAGCTCTGGAAACACCATATATTTT	CASSLMESSGNTIYF
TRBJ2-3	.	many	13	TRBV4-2	TGTGCCAGCAGCCAAGAGAATGCAGATACGCAGTATTTT	CASSQENADTQYF
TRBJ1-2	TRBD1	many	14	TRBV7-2	TGTGCCAGCAGCTTAAACCCAGGGGGCGATGGCTACACCTTC	CASSLNPGGDGYTF
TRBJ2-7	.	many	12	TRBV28	TGTGCCAGCCCCGCCAGAGGCGGCGAGCAGTACTTC	CASPARGGEQYF
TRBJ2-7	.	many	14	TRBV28	TGTGCCAGCAGTTTAGTGGGCCGAGCCTACGAGCAGTACTTC	CASSLVGRAYEQYF
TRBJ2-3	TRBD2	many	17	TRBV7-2	TGTGCCAGCAGCTTAAACGCGGGACTAGCGGGAGTAGATACGCAGTATTTT	CASSLNAGLAGVDTQYF
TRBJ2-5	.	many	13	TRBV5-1	TGCGCCAGCAGCTTTTCCAGGGCAGAGACCCAGTACTTC	CASSFSRAETQYF
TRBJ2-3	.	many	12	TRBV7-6	TGTGCCAGCAGCGACTCCTCAGATACGCAGTATTTT	CASSDSSDTQYF
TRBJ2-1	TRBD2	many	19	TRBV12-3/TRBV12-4	TGTGCCAGCTCAGGCGGACTAGCGGGGGGCCTTGGGTTGTACAATGAGCAGTTCTTC	CASSGGLAGGLGLYNEQFF
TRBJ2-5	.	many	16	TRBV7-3	TGTGCCAGCAGCCCAGTGGCGGGTGACGGCCAAGAGACCCAGTACTTC	CASSPVAGDGQETQYF
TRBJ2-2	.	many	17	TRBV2	TGTGCCAGCAGCGCCCGCCCTCCCGGGGCCAATACCGGGGAGCTGTTTTTT	CASSARPPGANTGELFF
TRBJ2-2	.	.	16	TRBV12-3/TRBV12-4	TGTGCCAGCAGTGCTGGGGGGGGGCCGGGCACCGGGGAGCTGTTTTTT	CASSAGGGPGTGELFF
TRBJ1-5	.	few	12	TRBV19	TGTGCCAGTAGTATGTGGGGTCAGCCCCAGCATTTT	CASSMWGQPQHF
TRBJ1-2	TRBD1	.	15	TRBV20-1	TGCAGTGCTAGTCCGGGGCAGGGGGCAAGCTATGGCTACACCTTC	CSASPGQGASYGYTF
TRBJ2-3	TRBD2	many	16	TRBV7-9	TGTGCCAGCAGCCGGGGGCTAGCGGGGGTCCATGATACGCAGTATTTT	CASSRGLAGVHDTQYF
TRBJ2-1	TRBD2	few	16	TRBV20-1	TGCAGTGCCGTAGCGGGCCCGGACCTATCCTACAATGAGCAGTTCTTC	CSAVAGPDLSYNEQFF
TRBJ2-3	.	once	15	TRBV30	TGTGCCTGGAGTGTACACAGGAAGGGCACAGATACGCAGTATTTT	CAWSVHRKGTDTQYF
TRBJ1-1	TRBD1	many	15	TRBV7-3	TGTGCCAGCAGCCCCCAGGGGGGAGCGAACACTGAAGCTTTCTTT	CASSPQGGANTEAFF
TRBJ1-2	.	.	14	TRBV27	TGTGCCAGCAGTTCCCAGGACGGAACCTATGGCTACACCTTC	CASSSQDGTYGYTF
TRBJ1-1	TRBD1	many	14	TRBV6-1	TGTGCCAGCAGTGATCCGGGACAGGGGCTCTTAGCTTTCTTT	CASSDPGQGLLAFF
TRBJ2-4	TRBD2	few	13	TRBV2	TGTGCCAGTTCGCCGGGAGGTCACTTTTTTCAGTACTTC	CASSPGGHFFQYF
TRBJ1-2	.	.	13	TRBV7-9	TGTGCCAGCGGCTCACAGGGCCTCTATGGCTACACCTTC	CASGSQGLYGYTF
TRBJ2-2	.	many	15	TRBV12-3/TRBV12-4	TGTGCCAGCAGTTTATGGCAGGGTATAACCGGGGAGCTGTTTTTT	CASSLWQGITGELFF
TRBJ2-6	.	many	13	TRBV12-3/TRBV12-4	TGTGCCAGCGGGGATCAGGAGGCCAACGTCCTGACTTTC	CASGDQEANVLTF
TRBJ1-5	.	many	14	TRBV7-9	TGTGCCAGCAGCTTAGCTGGTAGCAATCAGCCCCAGCATTTT	CASSLAGSNQPQHF